Sequencing of this T cell receptor (beta chain) was carried out in a study of cytomegalovirus exposure and HLA in healthy donors. Overall study results and limits: Later analysis identified 16,951 TCR beta sequences associated with HLA alleles, using a false discovery rate threshold of 0.05.

Vbeta (60) and Jbeta (13) primers were used in the PCR. Measured with immunoSEQ multiplex PCR; TCRdb has only the in-frame clones, and not every one. The sample lists more than 95,000 clones, 75% occurring once. About this clone: Its cognate antigen is unknown. A read error may produce the germline difference seen at one junction end.

The CDR3 is 11 amino acids. Per the germline V gene, CDR1 is MGHDK and CDR2 is SYGVNS. The clonotype was recovered from a woman aged 18-29 years in good health and CMV-seronegative. Sample: PBMCs. This rearrangement joins TRBV25-1 to TRBJ2-7, with D perhaps TRBD1 (5 bases). This CDR3 is CASSEGRETSF. The CDR3, as DNA: TGTGCCAGCAGTGAAGGCAGGGAAACCAGCTTC.